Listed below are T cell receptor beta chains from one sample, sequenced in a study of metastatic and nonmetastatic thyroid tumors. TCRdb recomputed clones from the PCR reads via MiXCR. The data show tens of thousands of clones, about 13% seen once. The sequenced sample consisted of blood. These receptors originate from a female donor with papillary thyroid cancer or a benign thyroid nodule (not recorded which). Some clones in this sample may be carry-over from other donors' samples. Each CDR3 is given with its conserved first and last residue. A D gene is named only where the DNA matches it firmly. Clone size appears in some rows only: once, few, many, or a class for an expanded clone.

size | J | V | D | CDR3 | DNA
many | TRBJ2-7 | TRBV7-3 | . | CASSPTRTNSYEQYF | TGTGCCAGCAGCCCGACCCGGACAAACTCCTACGAGCAGTACTTC
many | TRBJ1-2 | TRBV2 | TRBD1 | CASILGGQPYGYTF | TGTGCCAGCATATTAGGGGGACAGCCCTATGGCTACACCTTC
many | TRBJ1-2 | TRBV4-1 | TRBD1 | CASSQEPVDRLYGYTF | TGCGCCAGCAGCCAAGAACCCGTGGACAGGCTCTATGGCTACACCTTC
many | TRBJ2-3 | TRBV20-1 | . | CSARPVDTQYF | TGCAGTGCTAGGCCAGTAGATACGCAGTATTTT
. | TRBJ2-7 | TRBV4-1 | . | CASSQDRGGGYEQYF | TGCGCCAGCAGCCAAGATCGCGGAGGTGGGTACGAGCAGTACTTC
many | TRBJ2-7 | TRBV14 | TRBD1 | CASSQRGRPNEQYF | TGTGCCAGCAGCCAAAGGGGGCGCCCCAACGAGCAGTACTTC
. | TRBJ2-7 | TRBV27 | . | CASPGRAPKYEQYF | TGTGCCAGCCCGGGAAGGGCACCGAAATACGAGCAGTACTTC
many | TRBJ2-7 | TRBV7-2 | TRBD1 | CASSLTQGAYEQYF | TGTGCCAGCAGCTTAACACAGGGGGCCTACGAGCAGTACTTC
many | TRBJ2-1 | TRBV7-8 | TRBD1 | CASSRRDRQYSYNEQFF | TGTGCCAGCAGCCGCCGGGACAGGCAATACTCCTACAATGAGCAGTTCTTC
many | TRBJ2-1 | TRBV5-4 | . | CASRDPRGSYNEQFF | TGTGCCAGCAGGGACCCAAGGGGCTCCTACAATGAGCAGTTCTTC
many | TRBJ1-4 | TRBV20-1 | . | CSAKRPGAEKLFF | TGCAGTGCTAAAAGGCCGGGAGCCGAAAAACTGTTTTTT
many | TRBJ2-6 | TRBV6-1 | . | CASSLTIRPSGANVLTF | TGTGCCAGCAGCCTGACCATACGGCCGAGCGGGGCCAACGTCCTGACTTTC
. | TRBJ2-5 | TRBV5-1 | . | CASSWGLEGETQYF | TGCGCCAGCAGCTGGGGACTTGAGGGTGAGACCCAGTACTTC
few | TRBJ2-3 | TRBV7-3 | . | CASSSTSRSTDTQYF | TGTGCCAGCAGCTCAACTAGCAGGAGCACAGATACGCAGTATTTT
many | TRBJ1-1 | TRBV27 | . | CASRKTDYTEAFF | TGTGCCAGCAGGAAGACAGATTACACTGAAGCTTTCTTT
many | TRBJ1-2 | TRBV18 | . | CASSPPGVYGYTF | TGTGCCAGCTCACCACCAGGTGTTTATGGCTACACCTTC
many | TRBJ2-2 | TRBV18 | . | CASSPGTPNTGELFF | TGTGCCAGCTCACCCGGGACTCCGAACACCGGGGAGCTGTTTTTT
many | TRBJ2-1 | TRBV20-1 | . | CSARDQTTIVNEQFF | TGCAGTGCTAGAGATCAAACCACGATAGTCAATGAGCAGTTCTTC
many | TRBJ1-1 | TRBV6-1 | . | CASSLGTLLNTEAFF | TGTGCCAGCAGTCTAGGGACCCTGCTGAACACTGAAGCTTTCTTT
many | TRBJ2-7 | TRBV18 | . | CASSPRRAYEQYF | TGTGCCAGCTCACCTCGGCGAGCCTACGAGCAGTACTTC
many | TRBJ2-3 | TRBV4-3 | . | CASSHRGSTTQYF | TGCGCCAGCAGCCATCGCGGCAGTACTACGCAGTATTTT
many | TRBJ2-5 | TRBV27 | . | CASSPSGETQYF | TGTGCCAGCAGTCCCAGTGGGGAGACCCAGTACTTC
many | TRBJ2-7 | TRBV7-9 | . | CASSRAYEQYF | TGTGCCAGCAGCAGAGCCTACGAGCAGTACTTC
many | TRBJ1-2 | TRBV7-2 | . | CASSLGTELSGYTF | TGTGCCAGCAGCTTAGGGACGGAACTATCTGGCTACACCTTC